This T cell receptor (beta chain) is drawn from a study of cytomegalovirus exposure and HLA in healthy donors. The CDR3 loop spans 13 amino acids. Germline V gene lookup returns CDR1 MNHEY and CDR2 SVGAGI. After removal of 8 bases from V and 4 bases from J, the junction contained 7 bases not matched to a gene. A few counts support this clone. PCR amplification relied on 60 Vbeta primers (plus 13 Jbeta primers). The table came from immunoSEQ multiplex PCR; TCRdb's copy has only in-frame clones and leaves some out. Here the sample spans around 200,000 clones, 55% to 75% being singletons. The sequenced material came from PBMCs. The rearrangement joins TRBV6-5 to TRBJ1-1, with 7 bases identical to TRBD1. This TCR came from a man aged 40-49 years in good health and CMV-seropositive. Here the CDR3 DNA reads TGTGCCAGCGGTAGGGGGCAGGGCACTGAAGCTTTCTTT. Translated, it gives CASGRGQGTEAFF.